This is a list of T cell receptor beta chains from one sample in a study of T cells of healthy individuals. TCRdb re-analysed the 5' RACE reads in MiXCR, keeping a single row per CDR3 protein. The sample carries roughly 76,000 distinct CDR3 sequences, approximately 5.4% recorded once. The receptors originated from a female donor in good health. Both conserved end residues are part of each CDR3. Each record gives: CDR3 protein, CDR3 DNA, CDR3 length, J gene, V gene, clone size, D gene. D genes are given only for firm matches. The listing skips clone size in some rows; elsewhere it reads once, few, many or a size class.

CASSRTGVAKNIQYF TGTGCCAGCAGCCGGACAGGGGTAGCCAAAAACATTCAGTACTTC 15 TRBJ2-4 TRBV3-1 many TRBD1
CASSPPGDEKLFF TGTGCCAGCAGTCCGCCCGGGGATGAAAAACTGTTTTTT 13 TRBJ1-4 TRBV12-3/TRBV12-4 . .
CASSGSNEKLFF TGTGCCAGCAGTGGATCTAATGAAAAACTGTTTTTT 12 TRBJ1-4 TRBV2 many .
CATDSQGGLSTDTQYF TGTGCCACTGACAGTCAGGGCGGTCTTAGCACAGATACGCAGTATTTT 16 TRBJ2-3 TRBV7-8 . .
CASSRSGSPETQYF TGCGCCAGCAGCCGGAGCGGGAGCCCGGAGACCCAGTACTTC 14 TRBJ2-5 TRBV5-1 . TRBD2
CASSTGNNYGYTF TGTGCCAGCAGTACAGGGAATAACTATGGCTACACCTTC 13 TRBJ1-2 TRBV2 few .
CASSLGASGSNEQFF TGTGCCAGCAGCTTGGGGGCTAGCGGGAGTAATGAGCAGTTCTTC 15 TRBJ2-1 TRBV5-5 few TRBD2
CASSLQASGTYEQYF TGTGCCAGCAGTTTACAGGCTAGCGGGACCTACGAGCAGTACTTC 15 TRBJ2-7 TRBV27 . TRBD2
CASSEGRLANYEQYF TGTGCCAGCAGTGAAGGTCGGCTCGCCAACTACGAGCAGTACTTC 15 TRBJ2-7 TRBV25-1 few .
CASRGTGVTNEQFF TGTGCCAGCAGAGGGACAGGGGTGACCAATGAGCAGTTCTTC 14 TRBJ2-1 TRBV7-9 many TRBD1
CASSLGPGWRNGYTF TGTGCCAGCAGCTTAGGGCCAGGGTGGCGCAATGGCTACACCTTC 15 TRBJ1-2 TRBV7-2 few .
CSVEDWFGTEQFF TGCAGCGTTGAAGATTGGTTCGGCACTGAGCAGTTCTTC 13 TRBJ2-1 TRBV29-1 many .
CASSQEVKREGLHNEQFF TGCGCCAGCAGCCAAGAGGTGAAGCGGGAGGGCCTTCACAATGAGCAGTTCTTC 18 TRBJ2-1 TRBV4-3 many TRBD2
CSVGRGREQYF TGCAGCGTTGGGCGGGGGCGCGAGCAGTACTTC 11 TRBJ2-7 TRBV29-1 . .
CSVEVPQIGRNEQFF TGCAGCGTTGAAGTTCCGCAGATTGGACGGAATGAGCAGTTCTTC 15 TRBJ2-1 TRBV29-1 . .
CASSPQYGLAGEEETQYF TGTGCCAGCAGCCCTCAGTACGGGCTAGCGGGAGAGGAAGAGACCCAGTACTTC 18 TRBJ2-5 TRBV12-3/TRBV12-4 many TRBD2
CASSLAGSSAYEQYF TGCGCCAGCAGCTTGGCCGGCAGTAGCGCCTACGAGCAGTACTTC 15 TRBJ2-7 TRBV5-1 many .
CASSQGAGPNQPQHF TGTGCCAGCTCCCAGGGGGCGGGGCCCAATCAGCCCCAGCATTTT 15 TRBJ1-5 TRBV18 many TRBD1
CASSQDRASGSRDTQYF TGTGCCAGCAGCCAAGATCGGGCTAGCGGGAGCCGAGATACGCAGTATTTT 17 TRBJ2-3 TRBV4-2 many TRBD2
CASSFGTSGQETQYF TGTGCCAGCAGCTTCGGGACTAGTGGCCAAGAGACCCAGTACTTC 15 TRBJ2-5 TRBV7-3 many TRBD2
CASSLGRPGDTIYF TGTGCCAGCAGCTTAGGCCGGCCCGGGGACACCATATATTTT 14 TRBJ1-3 TRBV7-3 many .
CAIADGLNTEAFF TGTGCCATAGCCGACGGCCTGAACACTGAAGCTTTCTTT 13 TRBJ1-1 TRBV10-3 few .
CASSSGLAGGPGDTQYF TGTGCCAGCAGCTCCGGACTAGCGGGAGGGCCCGGAGATACGCAGTATTTT 17 TRBJ2-3 TRBV7-2 many TRBD2
CASRVTSGRSDTQYF TGTGCCAGCAGGGTCACTAGCGGGAGGTCAGATACGCAGTATTTT 15 TRBJ2-3 TRBV7-2 many TRBD2
CSARAEGDYNEQFF TGCAGTGCTAGAGCGGAGGGGGACTACAATGAGCAGTTCTTC 14 TRBJ2-1 TRBV20-1 few .
CASSPGGGWNIQYF TGTGCCAGCAGCCCAGGGGGAGGGTGGAACATTCAGTACTTC 14 TRBJ2-4 TRBV12-3/TRBV12-4 many .
CASSKDSFNEKLFF TGTGCCAGCAGCAAAGACAGTTTTAATGAAAAACTGTTTTTT 14 TRBJ1-4 TRBV5-4 . .
CASSLPPSATNYEQYF TGTGCCAGCTCACTTCCCCCTTCCGCGACGAACTACGAGCAGTACTTC 16 TRBJ2-7 TRBV18 many .
CASSQEGVGYGYTF TGCGCCAGCAGCCAAGAAGGGGTCGGCTATGGCTACACCTTC 14 TRBJ1-2 TRBV4-3 many .
CASSSHGAGGETQYF TGTGCCAGCAGCTCCCATGGGGCCGGGGGAGAGACCCAGTACTTC 15 TRBJ2-5 TRBV7-3 many .
CASIRRPKNIQYF TGTGCCAGTATTCGGAGACCCAAAAACATTCAGTACTTC 13 TRBJ2-4 TRBV19 many .
CATSVGPQETQYF TGTGCCACCAGCGTGGGGCCCCAAGAGACCCAGTACTTC 13 TRBJ2-5 TRBV24-1 many .
CSAPRGGSGGEQFF TGCAGTGCTCCCCGGGGGGGGAGCGGGGGTGAGCAGTTCTTC 14 TRBJ2-1 TRBV20-1 many TRBD2
CASSIVPQAQPYEQYF TGTGCCAGTAGTATTGTGCCACAGGCTCAACCCTACGAGCAGTACTTC 16 TRBJ2-7 TRBV19 few .
CASSIRVGSTEAFF TGTGCCAGCAGTATCAGGGTCGGGAGCACTGAAGCTTTCTTT 14 TRBJ1-1 TRBV27 many .
CATLSGANVLTF TGTGCCACCCTTTCTGGGGCCAACGTCCTGACTTTC 12 TRBJ2-6 TRBV28 many .
CASSLGRAWTSGADTQYF TGTGCCAGCAGCTTAGGTAGGGCGTGGACCTCAGGGGCAGATACGCAGTATTTT 18 TRBJ2-3 TRBV7-2 many .
CASSMLGASNTGELFF TGTGCCAGCAGCATGCTTGGCGCTTCGAACACCGGGGAGCTGTTTTTT 16 TRBJ2-2 TRBV13 . .
CASSSDRAVGKLFF TGTGCCAGCAGCTCAGACAGGGCGGTTGGAAAACTGTTTTTT 14 TRBJ1-4 TRBV28 many TRBD1
CASSLRGGPQHF TGTGCCAGCAGTCTGAGGGGAGGGCCCCAGCATTTT 12 TRBJ1-5 TRBV5-5 . .
CASRGLASYGYTF TGTGCCAGCAGGGGCTTAGCCTCCTATGGCTACACCTTC 13 TRBJ1-2 TRBV9 . .
CASSYDRNTGELFF TGTGCCAGCAGCTACGACAGAAACACCGGGGAGCTGTTTTTT 14 TRBJ2-2 TRBV7-2 many .
CASSYRGQGRTNEKLFF TGTGCCAGCAGTTACAGGGGACAGGGGAGAACTAATGAAAAACTGTTTTTT 17 TRBJ1-4 TRBV6-6 many TRBD1
CASSLKGGYGYTF TGTGCCAGCAGCTTAAAGGGTGGCTATGGCTACACCTTC 13 TRBJ1-2 TRBV7-2 few .
CSVPLAPGPADTQYF TGCAGCGTGCCCCTAGCCCCAGGGCCGGCAGATACGCAGTATTTT 15 TRBJ2-3 TRBV29-1 many .